The 32 T cell receptor beta chains below were found in one sample sequenced in a study of T cells in Graves' hyperthyroidism and ophthalmopathy. TCR beta CDR3 sequences were amplified from RNA transcripts. A set of HTBI primers served as the primers for a first-round RT-PCR of the TCR CDR3. TCRdb used MiXCR to reprocess the multiplex PCR reads, holding one entry per CDR3 protein. This sample has about 300,000 distinct CDR3 sequences, with approximately 14% found just once. The sample taken for sequencing was blood. The source of these receptors is a woman in her forties with Graves' hyperthyroidism.

This clonotype was seen many times. This chain uses TRBV3-1 with TRBJ1-2, with 9 bases lining up with TRBD1. Losses at the gene ends were 4 bases for V and 3 bases for J; bases not matched to a gene: 6. This CDR3 contains 15 residues. The germline V gene encodes CDR1 LGHDT and CDR2 YNNKEL (reference sequence). The CDR3 loop is CASSLGTGLDYGYTF. For the CDR3, the DNA is TGTGCCAGCAGCCTCGGGACAGGGCTGGACTATGGCTACACCTTC.

Remarks on this clonotype: This may be a read error, as it is one base from a much larger clone. The chain couples TRBV28 to TRBJ2-7, with TRBD1 as a possible D gene (6 bases). Germline V gene lookup returns CDR1 MDHEN and CDR2 SYDVKM. The CDR3 is made up of 16 amino acids. DNA for the CDR3: TGTGCCAGCAGTCCGAGGGGCAGGGGTCCACCCTACGAGCGGTACTTC. Encoded protein: CASSPRGRGPPYERYF.

This clonotype has a count of ten or more. The rearrangement uses TRBV6-1 and TRBJ2-3; D not resolved. Trimming cost V 4 bases and J 6 bases, with 17 bases left between them. Germline CDR1 MNHNS, CDR2 SASEGT. The CDR3 extends over 15 amino acids. The CDR3 DNA follows: TGTGCCAGCAGTGGATGGCATTCCCCCGGGGATACGCAGTATTTT. Protein: CASSGWHSPGDTQYF.

In its sample, this clonotype was seen many times. The chain combines TRBV6-1 with TRBJ2-7; D might be TRBD1 or TRBD2, each matching 5 bases. The CDR3 loop spans 13 amino acids. Trimming cost V 7 bases and J 3 bases, with 13 bases left between them. Germline V gene data show CDR1 as MNHNS and CDR2 as SASEGT. The CDR3 bases are TGTGCCAGCAAAGTGGGACCAGGCTACGAGCAGTACTTC. It encodes CASKVGPGYEQYF.

This clonotype showed up many times. This rearrangement joins TRBV6-1 to TRBJ1-5; no reliable D call. This CDR3 has 13 amino acids. Germline V lookup: CDR1 MNHNS, CDR2 SASEGT. V lost 6 bases and J lost 10, with 16 bases in between. Written as DNA, the CDR3 is TGTGCCAGCAGCTCCCCTCCCGAGGAACCCCAGCATTTT. Translating gives CASSSPPEEPQHF.

With respect to this clonotype: A much larger clone lies one base from this, so it may be a read error. The chain links TRBV2 to TRBJ2-5, with unresolved D. CDR1 and CDR2 from the germline V gene are SNHLY and FYNNEI. The CDR3 consists of 11 residues. Deletions cut 10 bases from V and 5 bases from J, with 11 bases between. The CDR3, as DNA: TGTGCCACCTCCGTAGGGGAGACCCAGTACTTC. It codes for CATSVGETQYF.

Many counts were recorded for this clonotype. The chain combines TRBV27 with TRBJ2-7; D gene ambiguous. In germline, CDR1 is MNHEY, CDR2 SMNVEV (reference sequence). The V end lost 5 bases, the J end lost 6 bases, and 17 bases lay between the germline ends. The CDR3 sequence is 14 residues long. This CDR3 is CASSPSLPPGEQYF. The CDR3 nucleotides are TGTGCCAGCAGTCCCTCTCTGCCACCGGGCGAGCAGTACTTC.

Note on this clonotype: The CDR3 carries no conserved terminal phenylalanine or tryptophan, so it likely arises from a read error. V usage is TRBV30 and J usage is TRBJ1-2, with TRBD1 matching over 9 bases. Germline loops: CDR1 GTSNPN, CDR2 SVGIG (reference sequence). The ends lost 5 bases at V and 0 bases at J; junction bases unmatched: 1. The CDR3 is 13 residues long. CDR3 region: CAWDRGANYGYTL. The CDR3 DNA reads as TGTGCCTGGGACAGGGGGGCTAACTATGGCTACACCCTC.

This clonotype was found many times. V is TRBV12-3 or TRBV12-4 and J is TRBJ2-1, with D possibly matching TRBD2 (6 bases). This CDR3 region has 16 residues. Trimming pared 7 bases from V and 8 bases from J, leaving 24 bases between. Written as DNA, the CDR3 is TGTGCCAGCAAACGGGACTCCGGTATCGCGGGCGATGAGCAGTTCTTC. Translation: CASKRDSGIAGDEQFF.

This clonotype was found many times. J is TRBJ1-5 and V is TRBV7-2; the match to TRBD1 covers 8 bases. Trimming cost V 5 bases and J 5 bases; bases outside gene matches: 11. This CDR3 region has 16 residues. Germline V gene sequence: CDR1 SGHTA, CDR2 FQGNSA. The CDR3: CASSPGTGRPDQPQHF. The DNA of the CDR3 is TGTGCCAGCAGCCCCGGGACAGGAAGGCCGGATCAGCCCCAGCATTTT.

This clonotype was detected only a few times. The V gene is TRBV20-1, the J gene TRBJ2-7; 7 bases fit TRBD1. The CDR3 length is 13 residues. With V trimmed by 8 bases and J by 7 bases, 14 bases remained unmatched. Germline CDR1 reads DFQATT; CDR2 reads SNEGSKA (reference sequence). The CDR3 protein is CSSPRGQTEEQYF. CDR3 coding DNA: TGCAGTTCTCCCCGGGGACAGACCGAGGAGCAGTACTTC.

This clonotype showed up just a few times. Being one base from a much bigger clone, this may be a read error. The genes are TRBV6-1 and TRBJ2-1; no definite D call. There are 10 residues in the CDR3. The V end was cut by 4 bases, the J end by 8 bases, with 3 bases between. Germline loops: CDR1 MNHNS, CDR2 SASEGT. CDR3 bases: TGTGCCAGCAGTGGCCATGAGCAGTTCTTC. Its translation is CASSGHEQFF.

The gene calls are TRBV3-1 and TRBJ2-4, with D perhaps given as TRBD1 or TRBD2 (5 bases each). This CDR3 has 15 residues. From germline, CDR1 is LGHDT and CDR2 YNNKEL (reference sequence). Trimming left V 4 bases short and J 7 bases short, with 17 bases between. This CDR3 is CASSPRGRHGNIQYF. The CDR3 nucleotides read TGTGCCAGCAGCCCTAGGGGACGGCATGGGAACATTCAGTACTTC.

This clonotype was counted ten times or more. The V gene is TRBV2, the J gene TRBJ1-2; no clear D gene. This CDR3 has 13 amino acids. V dropped 3 bases and J dropped 0 bases, with 5 bases sitting between them. Germline V gene data show CDR1 as SNHLY and CDR2 as FYNNEI. As DNA, the CDR3 is TGTGCCAGCAGTGACTTCTCTAACTATGGCTACACCTTC. Translating it yields CASSDFSNYGYTF.

Many counts were recorded for this clonotype. The chain joins TRBV18 to TRBJ1-1, with 7 bases fitting TRBD1. J lost 4 bases, V lost 4 bases, and 3 bases had no gene match. This CDR3 contains 13 residues. The germline V gene encodes CDR1 KGHSH and CDR2 LQKENI. CDR3 amino acids: CASSQGAPTEAFF. CDR3 DNA: TGTGCCAGCTCACAGGGGGCGCCCACTGAAGCTTTCTTT.

This clonotype showed up just a few times. The J gene is TRBJ2-1, the V gene TRBV27; D remains ambiguous. The germline CDR1 and CDR2 sequences are MNHEY and SMNVEV (reference sequence). V gave up 1 base and J gave up 7 bases, with 11 bases separating them. The CDR3 runs 14 residues. The chain's CDR3 is CASSLLASGNEQFF. The CDR3 DNA reads as TGTGCCAGCAGTTTATTGGCATCTGGGAATGAGCAGTTCTTC.

Many counts were recorded for this clonotype. V is TRBV20-1 and J is TRBJ2-1; 13 nucleotides agree with TRBD2. V was pared by 6 bases and J by 9 bases, with 8 bases of the junction left unmatched. CDR3 size: 14 residues. From germline, CDR1 is DFQATT and CDR2 SNEGSKA (reference sequence). For the CDR3, the DNA is TGCAGTGCCTCCCGAAGACTAGCGGGAGGTGAGCAGTTCTTC. It yields the protein CSASRRLAGGEQFF.

This clonotype was observed at least ten times. The chain couples TRBV7-9 to TRBJ2-2, with a tentative D call TRBD2 (5 bases). The CDR3 extends over 15 amino acids. Trimming took 1 base from V and 1 from J, leaving 7 bases between them. Germline CDR1 SEHNR, CDR2 FQNEAQ (reference sequence). The CDR3 protein is CASSLGGLNTGELFF. The CDR3 DNA sequence: TGTGCCAGCAGCTTAGGCGGACTGAACACCGGGGAGCTGTTTTTT.

This clonotype was counted a few times. This rearrangement joins TRBV13 to TRBJ2-3, with 9 bases aligning to TRBD2. V trimming: 1 base; J trimming: 4 bases; junction bases outside the gene matches: 6. The germline CDR1 and CDR2 sequences are PRHDT and FYEKMQ (reference sequence). CDR3 length: 16 amino acids. The CDR3 is CASSLDDSGSSDTQYF. The CDR3 bases are TGTGCCAGCAGCTTAGACGATAGCGGGAGCTCAGATACGCAGTATTTT.

This clonotype was recorded at least ten times. V and J are TRBV5-6 and TRBJ1-5; weak D call: TRBD1 (6 bases). The CDR3 extends over 14 amino acids. Germline CDR1 and CDR2: SGHDT and YYEEEE. V dropped 4 bases and J dropped 5 bases, with 13 bases sitting between them. CDR3 coding DNA: TGTGCCAGCAGCAAACAGGGTTCGGATCAGCCCCAGCATTTT. Translated, it gives CASSKQGSDQPQHF.

This clonotype was observed a handful of times. The rearrangement uses TRBV7-8 and TRBJ2-7; 12 bases are a match to TRBD2. Germline loops: CDR1 SGHVS, CDR2 FQNEAQ. With V trimmed by 5 bases and J by 6 bases, 11 bases remained unmatched. CDR3 length: 16 amino acids. Here the CDR3 DNA reads TGTGCCAGCAGCGTAGGTGGACTAGCGGGACGTCCCGAGCAGTACTTC. Translating it yields CASSVGGLAGRPEQYF. Together with reference TRBV7-8 and TRBJ2-7, the CDR3 gives the full variable domain: GAGVSQSPRYKVAKRGQDVALRCDPISGHVSLFWYQQALGQGPEFLTYFQNEAQLDKSGLPSDRFFAERPEGSVSTLKIQRTQQEDSAVYLCASSVGGLAGRPEQYFGPGTRLTVT.

The rearrangement uses TRBV19 and TRBJ1-4, with no clear D. This CDR3 contains 14 residues. CDR1 is LNHDA and CDR2 is SQIVND in the germline V gene (reference sequence). V was pared by 3 bases and J by 7 bases, with 12 bases between. The CDR3 nucleotides read TGTGCCAGTAGTATCGGCTATCGGCGTGAAAAACTGTTTTTT. Protein product: CASSIGYRREKLFF.

This clonotype has ten or more counts. The rearrangement uses TRBV18 and TRBJ2-7; D unclear. The CDR3 runs 12 residues. The V gene lost 3 bases and the J gene lost 1 base, with 4 bases spanning the gap. Germline V CDR1 and CDR2: KGHSH, LQKENI. The chain's CDR3 is CASSPASYEQYF. CDR3 DNA sequence: TGTGCCAGCTCACCCGCTTCCTACGAGCAGTACTTC.

This clonotype was counted ten times or more. V is TRBV20-1 and J is TRBJ2-3; a weak D match, TRBD2 (5 bases). There are 11 residues in the CDR3. The V and J ends lost 5 bases and 8 bases respectively, with 11 bases between them. Germline V lookup: CDR1 DFQATT, CDR2 SNEGSKA (reference sequence). DNA of the CDR3: TGCAGTGCTGACCAGGCGGGTACGCAGTATTTT. This codes for CSADQAGTQYF.

At least ten counts were recorded for this clonotype. The V gene is TRBV6-5, the J gene TRBJ1-2; possible D gene TRBD1, 5 bases. Trimming left V 0 bases short and J 8 bases short, with 22 bases between. CDR3 length: 17 residues. In germline, CDR1 is MNHEY, CDR2 SVGAGI. This CDR3 is CASSYSAGTKGIQGYTF. CDR3 nucleotide sequence: TGTGCCAGCAGTTACTCTGCCGGGACCAAGGGGATTCAGGGCTACACCTTC.

This clonotype has ten or more counts. V gene TRBV29-1 combines with J gene TRBJ2-5; 7 nucleotides line up with TRBD1. The germline CDR1 and CDR2 sequences are SQVTM and ANQGSEA. The CDR3 spans 13 residues. The V and J ends lost 4 bases and 5 bases, in that order; junction bases with no gene match: 7. The DNA for the CDR3 is TGCAGCGTTGTACAGGGGCCCGACGAGACCCAGTACTTC. Translation gives CSVVQGPDETQYF.

Many counts were recorded for this clonotype. The rearrangement joins TRBV28 to TRBJ1-2; D might be TRBD1 (5 bases). This CDR3 has 13 residues. Trimming took 5 bases from V and 4 from J, leaving 11 bases between them. Germline V gives CDR1 MDHEN, CDR2 SYDVKM. CDR3 DNA: TGTGCCAGCAGTCCGACAGCGGCCTATGGCTACACCTTC. Amino acids: CASSPTAAYGYTF.

This clonotype appeared many times. This chain joins TRBV28 and TRBJ2-7, with D hard to call. CDR1 and CDR2 from the germline V gene are MDHEN and SYDVKM. CDR3 length: 16 residues. The V gene lost 1 base and the J gene lost 3 bases, with 16 bases spanning the gap. CDR3 residues: CASSLFSEDGYYEQYF. DNA of the CDR3: TGTGCCAGCAGTTTATTCTCCGAAGACGGCTACTACGAGCAGTACTTC.

This clonotype has ten or more counts. The CDR3 loop is CASRPLSVTLVYGYTF. The CDR3, as DNA: TGTGCCAGCAGACCTCTCTCCGTGACCCTGGTTTATGGCTACACCTTC. The chain carries TRBV6-1 and TRBJ1-2; D remains ambiguous. This CDR3 spans 16 amino acids. Per the germline V gene, CDR1 is MNHNS and CDR2 is SASEGT. With 6 bases removed from V and 5 bases from J, the gap between germline ends came to 22 bases.

The sample holds many counts of this clonotype. The CDR3 loop is CSVVTDLAKNIQYF. The DNA for the CDR3 is TGCAGCGTTGTGACAGATCTAGCCAAAAACATTCAGTACTTC. This chain uses TRBV29-1 with TRBJ2-4, with D possibly matching TRBD1 (5 bases). Trimming pared 4 bases from V and 0 bases from J, leaving 10 bases between. The V gene's germline CDR1 is SQVTM and CDR2 ANQGSEA. CDR3 length equals 14 residues.

This clonotype was observed many times. CDR3 sequence (DNA): TGTGCCAGCAGGACCCGCGGAGGGTCGCAGTATTTT. Translating gives CASRTRGGSQYF. The chain carries TRBV6-1 and TRBJ2-3; tentative D call: TRBD2 (6 bases). The CDR3 totals 12 residues. V was clipped by 6 bases and J by 10 bases, with 14 bases between them. In germline, CDR1 is MNHNS, CDR2 SASEGT.

This clonotype has a count of ten or more. The chain combines TRBV20-1 with TRBJ1-5; D is possibly TRBD1 (5 bases). This CDR3 comprises 12 residues. Looked up from germline, CDR1 is DFQATT and CDR2 is SNEGSKA (reference sequence). The V end lost 7 bases, the J end lost 8 bases, and 15 bases lay between the germline ends. The CDR3 DNA reads TGCAGTGGACGGATGGGGGGGGAGCCCCAGCATTTT. As protein: CSGRMGGEPQHF.